A selection of T cell receptor beta chains follows, all from one sample in a study of blood T cells in healthy people across ages. One entry per CDR3 protein results from TCRdb running MiXCR on the 5' RACE reads. The repertoire holds nearly 1 million distinct CDR3 sequences, about 53% seen once, with 20% to 25% in the top ten. The sequencing sample was made of blood. The receptors shown here come from an older woman in good health. Both conserved end residues are part of each CDR3.

J: TRBJ2-5; V: TRBV2; CDR3: CASSQYGRPNGEQYF
J: TRBJ2-1; V: TRBV20-1; CDR3: CSAREGSWRSNEQFF
J: TRBJ2-1; V: TRBV7-6; CDR3: CASSLAGTSYNEQFF
J: TRBJ2-5; V: TRBV7-6; CDR3: CASSVRWGQETQYF
J: TRBJ2-3; V: TRBV7-9; CDR3: CASSNRTDTQYF
J: TRBJ2-6; V: TRBV3-1; CDR3: CASSQGLSSGANVLTF
J: .; V: TRBV28; CDR3: CASWEVPYEQYF
J: TRBJ2-1; V: TRBV6-1; CDR3: CASSEPAGVRDEQFF
J: TRBJ1-2; V: TRBV20-1; CDR3: CSAREVWDRVNYTF
J: TRBJ2-7; V: TRBV20-1; CDR3: CSAILPGTGGTYEQYF
J: TRBJ2-5; V: TRBV5-5; CDR3: CASSPLAGAGETQYF
J: TRBJ2-7; V: TRBV24-1; CDR3: CATSDPRTGRYEQYF
J: TRBJ2-1; V: TRBV5-1; CDR3: CASSPGRTSGTYNEQFF
J: TRBJ2-3; V: TRBV7-2; CDR3: CASTLGAIFGNTQYF
J: .; V: TRBV29-1; CDR3: CSVTQLAGASYNEQYF
J: TRBJ2-3; V: TRBV29-1; CDR3: CSANRWGDTQYF
J: TRBJ2-1; V: TRBV29-1; CDR3: CSVEKSRSRNEQFF
J: TRBJ1-1; V: TRBV5-1; CDR3: CASSMAPTGSNTEAFF
J: TRBJ2-7; V: TRBV4-2; CDR3: CASSQNTGGHYEQYF
J: TRBJ1-5; V: TRBV4-2; CDR3: CASSQDKREHFSNQPQHF
J: TRBJ2-1; V: TRBV6-2/TRBV6-3; CDR3: CASEGGGAGVFEQFF
J: TRBJ2-2; V: TRBV20-1; CDR3: CSARDRSSYTGELFF
J: TRBJ2-1; V: TRBV7-3; CDR3: CASSLTSGSPEQFF
J: TRBJ2-1; V: TRBV20-1; CDR3: CSARDRPSERNEQFF
J: TRBJ2-5; V: TRBV12-3/TRBV12-4; CDR3: CASRTGSAGGTQYF
J: TRBJ1-6; V: TRBV7-6; CDR3: CASSSPPRTGRNSPLHF
J: TRBJ1-5; V: TRBV4-1; CDR3: CASSPPDRGVNQPQHF
J: TRBJ2-1; V: TRBV20-1; CDR3: CSAPNQRASGYNEQFF